This T cell receptor (beta chain) came from a study of T cell responses to AZD1222 COVID-19 vaccine. For the study at large: Analyses pooled second doses at about 4 or about 12 weeks.

Generated by immunoSEQ multiplex PCR, the TCRdb table keeps only in-frame clones and is missing some. The table has 65,000 to 80,000 clones, about nine tenths seen once. V gave up 3 bases and J gave up 0 bases, with 5 bases separating them. There are 13 residues in the CDR3. Germline V gives CDR1 KGHSH, CDR2 LQKENI. This TCR came from an adult in good health. The sequenced sample was peripheral blood, obtained on day 0 of AZD1222 vaccination. The gene calls are TRBV18 and TRBJ1-2; D is ambiguous. The CDR3 region has the DNA TGTGCCAGCTCACCCGGGGCTAACTATGGCTACACCTTC. The encoded protein is CASSPGANYGYTF.